Presented here are 8 T cell receptor beta chains from one specimen sequenced in a study of metastatic and nonmetastatic thyroid tumors. TCRdb re-called clones via MiXCR from the PCR reads. The sample has 20,000 or so clones, 30% to 35% seen once; the top ten hold around 20%. All patients reached thyroid surgery having received no treatment beforehand. The source material was adjacent normal tissue. These receptors were taken from a female donor with papillary thyroid cancer or a benign thyroid nodule (not recorded which). Some clones in this sample may be carry-over from other donors' samples.

In its sample, this clone ranks as medium-sized. This sequence joins TRBV6-1 and TRBJ2-5; 9 positions agree with TRBD1. V shed 0 bases and J 1 base; nucleotides not matched to a gene: 9. CDR3 size: 18 residues. Germline CDR1 is MNHNS and CDR2 is SASEGT. The chain's CDR3 is CASSEALPGQGFQETQYF. The CDR3 DNA reads as TGTGCCAGCAGTGAAGCGCTTCCGGGACAGGGCTTCCAAGAGACCCAGTACTTC.

This clone has only a few counts. The chain employs TRBV19 and TRBJ1-6; no clear D gene. Germline V gene sequence: CDR1 LNHDA, CDR2 SQIVND (reference sequence). Trimming removed 1 base at V and 9 bases at J, with 7 bases between. The CDR3 covers 13 residues. CDR3 in amino acids: CASSIVATSPLHF. Written as DNA, the CDR3 is TGTGCCAGTAGTATAGTGGCCACTTCACCCCTCCACTTT. Looking up the rest from reference TRBV19 and TRBJ1-6 gives the full variable domain: DGGITQSPKYLFRKEGQNVTLSCEQNLNHDAMYWYRQDPGQGLRLIYYSQIVNDFQKGDIAEGYSVSREKKESFPLTVTSAQKNPTAFYLCASSIVATSPLHFGNGTRLTVT.

V and J are TRBV20-1 and TRBJ1-2; 10 positions agree with TRBD1. V lost 1 base, J lost 5 bases, and 10 bases stayed unmatched. CDR3 length equals 16 residues. Per the germline V gene, CDR1 is DFQATT and CDR2 is SNEGSKA (reference sequence). The CDR3 sequence: CSARGRGQGNGYGYTF. As DNA, the CDR3 is TGCAGTGCTAGAGGGCGGGGACAGGGGAATGGGTATGGCTACACCTTC.

The DNA for the CDR3 is TGTGCCAGCAGTTACTCGCCCGGAAGTGAGCAGTTCTTC. Protein sequence: CASSYSPGSEQFF. The chain recombines TRBV6-2 or TRBV6-3 with TRBJ2-1; D gene ambiguous. The V end lost 0 bases, the J end lost 9 bases, and 9 bases lay between the germline ends. The CDR3 extends over 13 amino acids. Germline V gives CDR1 MNHEY, CDR2 SVGEGT.

This clone is categorized as medium-sized. CDR3 bases: TGTGCCAGCAGCTCGTATGGGGAGACAAACTCTGGAAACACCATATATTTT. It specifies CASSSYGETNSGNTIYF. The rearrangement joins TRBV5-6 to TRBJ1-3; D not certain. Per the germline V gene, CDR1 is SGHDT and CDR2 is YYEEEE. The CDR3 covers 17 residues. Trimming pared 3 bases from V and 0 bases from J, leaving 16 bases between.

The gene calls are TRBV6-4 and TRBJ1-5, with TRBD1 as a possible D gene (5 bases). Per the germline V gene, CDR1 is MRHNA and CDR2 is SNTAGT. This CDR3 is built from 13 residues. V lost 9 bases, J lost 7 bases, and 16 bases lay in between. The CDR3 is CASSKGLRQPQHF. The CDR3 DNA reads TGTGCCAGTAGTAAGGGGCTTCGGCAGCCCCAGCATTTT.

The gene calls are TRBV6-1 and TRBJ2-7, with TRBD2 identical over 8 bases. Germline V gives CDR1 MNHNS, CDR2 SASEGT. The CDR3 is 14 amino acids. The V and J ends lost 8 bases and 1 base, in that order; junction bases with no gene match: 7. In DNA form, the CDR3 reads TGTGCCAGCGGCTTTCGGGAGGGATCCTACGAGCAGTACTTC. Amino acids: CASGFREGSYEQYF.

This clone was seen only once. The chain carries TRBV13 and TRBJ1-2, with 8 bases matching TRBD1. J lost 5 bases, V lost 4 bases, and 6 bases had no gene match. The CDR3 loop spans 14 amino acids. CDR1 PRHDT and CDR2 FYEKMQ come from the germline V gene (reference sequence). The CDR3 reads CASSSTGARYGYTF. CDR3 bases: TGTGCCAGCAGCTCGACAGGGGCGCGGTATGGCTACACCTTC.